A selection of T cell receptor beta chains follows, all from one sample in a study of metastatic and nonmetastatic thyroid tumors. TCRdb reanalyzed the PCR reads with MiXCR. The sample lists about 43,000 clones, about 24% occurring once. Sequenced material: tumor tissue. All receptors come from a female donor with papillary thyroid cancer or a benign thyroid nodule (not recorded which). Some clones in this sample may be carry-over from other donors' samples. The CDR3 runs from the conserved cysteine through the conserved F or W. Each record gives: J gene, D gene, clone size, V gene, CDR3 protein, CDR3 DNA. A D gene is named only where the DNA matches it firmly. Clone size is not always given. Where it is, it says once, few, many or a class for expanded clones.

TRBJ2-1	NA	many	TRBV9	CASSVDQLNEQFF	TGTGCCAGCAGCGTAGATCAGCTCAATGAGCAGTTCTTC
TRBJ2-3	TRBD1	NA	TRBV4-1	CAVGTDLNTQYF	TGCGCCGTGGGGACAGATCTGAATACGCAGTATTTT
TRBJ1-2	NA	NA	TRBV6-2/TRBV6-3	CASSYSGPGGLYGYTF	TGTGCCAGCAGTTACTCGGGGCCTGGCGGACTCTATGGCTACACCTTC
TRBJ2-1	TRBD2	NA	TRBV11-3	CASSLRLAGYEQFF	TGTGCCAGCAGCTTACGCCTAGCGGGATATGAGCAGTTCTTC
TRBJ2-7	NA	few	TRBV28	CASSLGQGRYEQYF	TGTGCCAGCAGTCTCGGTCAGGGGCGGTACGAGCAGTACTTC
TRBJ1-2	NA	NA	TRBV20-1	CSDRSRKVKGYTF	TGCAGTGACAGGTCGAGGAAAGTAAAGGGCTACACCTTC
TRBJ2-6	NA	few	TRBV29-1	CSVSAGSGANVLTF	TGCAGCGTTTCAGCGGGCTCTGGGGCCAACGTCCTGACTTTC
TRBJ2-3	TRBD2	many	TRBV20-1	CSARTSGGNTDTQYF	TGCAGTGCTAGGACTAGCGGGGGGAACACAGATACGCAGTATTTT
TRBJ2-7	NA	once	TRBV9	CASSVDGRAYEQYF	TGTGCCAGCAGCGTAGATGGGCGAGCCTACGAGCAGTACTTC
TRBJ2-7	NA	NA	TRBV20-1	CSAREARGLGYEQYF	TGCAGTGCTAGAGAGGCCAGGGGTCTGGGGTACGAGCAGTACTTC
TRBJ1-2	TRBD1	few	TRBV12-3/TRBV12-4	CASSLRRDRVIGYTF	TGTGCCAGCAGTTTACGGCGGGACAGGGTTATTGGCTACACCTTC
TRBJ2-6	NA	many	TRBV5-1	CASSLDSGANVLTF	TGCGCCAGCAGCTTGGACTCTGGGGCCAACGTCCTGACTTTC
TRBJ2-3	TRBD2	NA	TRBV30	CAWSSGLAGTDTQYF	TGTGCCTGGAGCTCCGGGCTAGCGGGCACAGATACGCAGTATTTT
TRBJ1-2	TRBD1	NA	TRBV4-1	CASSPLGQPNYGYTF	TGCGCCAGCAGCCCTTTGGGACAGCCTAACTATGGCTACACCTTC
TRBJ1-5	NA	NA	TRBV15	CATRSDRTYSNQPQHF	TGTGCCACCAGGTCGGACAGAACTTATAGCAATCAGCCCCAGCATTTT
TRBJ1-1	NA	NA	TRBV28	CASALGQLTEAFF	TGTGCCAGTGCCCTTGGACAGTTAACTGAAGCTTTCTTT
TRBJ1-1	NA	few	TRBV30	CAWANMNTEAFF	TGTGCCTGGGCCAACATGAACACTGAAGCTTTCTTT
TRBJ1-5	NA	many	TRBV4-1	CASSLIAGQPQHF	TGCGCCAGCAGCCTAATAGCAGGACAGCCCCAGCATTTT
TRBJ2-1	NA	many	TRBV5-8	CASSGTSYNEQFF	TGTGCCAGCAGTGGAACATCCTACAATGAGCAGTTCTTC
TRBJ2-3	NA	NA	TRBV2	CASRPRRGGDTQYF	TGTGCCAGCAGGCCTCGACGTGGTGGAGATACGCAGTATTTT